Below are 29 T cell receptor beta chains sequenced from a single sample in a study of T cell clonality in common variable immunodeficiency (dated by TCRdb to the mid-2010s). The method behind the library was the immunoSEQ multiplex PCR assay. The table was pulled from immuneACCESS by TCRdb, which kept in-frame rearrangements only. Such tables lose some clones; where checked, under half of the loss comes from unresolved V genes, and the rest has no known cause. The table gives about 59,000 clones for this sample, with none occurring only once. The biggest ten clones account for 0.7% to 0.95% of the sample. Sequencing input: peripheral blood mononuclear cells. The receptors were gathered from a person between 18 and 75 years old in good health.

Many counts were recorded for this clone. The CDR3 spells CASSPVQTGVNQPQHF. The sequenced part of the CDR3 DNA is TGCGCCAGCAGCCCGGTTCAGACAGGGGTAAACCAGCCC. V usage is TRBV5-1 and J usage is TRBJ1-5; TRBD1 agrees at 8 bases. Coverage ceases 3 residues before the CDR3 finishes, and the germline J gene fills in the end. The CDR3 has 16 residues. Looked up from germline, CDR1 is SGHRS and CDR2 is YFSETQ. J was trimmed by 7 bases and V by 4 bases; bases with no gene match: 13.

This clone appeared many times. The sequenced fragment ends 3 residues before the CDR3 boundary, so the rest is inferred from the germline J gene. The rearrangement joins TRBV20-1 to TRBJ2-5, with a tentative D call TRBD1 (5 bases). The CDR3 has 11 residues. The V end was cut by 5 bases, the J end by 4 bases, with 8 bases between. Germline V gives CDR1 DFQATT, CDR2 SNEGSKA (reference sequence). The CDR3 DNA, read in part, is TGCAGTGCTGCTAGGGGAGAGACC. It specifies CSAARGET. The full CDR3 protein reads CSAARGETQYF.

This clone was recorded many times. The CDR3 end is not reached by the read, which stops 3 residues before it; the germline J gene fills it in. The rearrangement uses TRBV15 and TRBJ2-7, with unresolved D. CDR3 length: 13 amino acids. Trimming took off 4 bases at V and 3 bases at J, with 10 bases between the two ends. Per germline, CDR1 LNHNV and CDR2 YYDKDF (reference sequence). The CDR3 sequence is CATSNARNYEQYF. The covered CDR3 bases are TGTGCCACCAGCAATGCTAGGAACTACGAG.

This clone has a handful of counts. Sequence at one end of the junction differs from germline and may be a read error. This sample also contains other DNA sequences that code for the same CDR3. The part of the CDR3 DNA that was read is TGTGCCAGCAACCAGTTACAGGGTTCTGGAAACACT. Its translation is CASNQLQGSGNT. The entire CDR3 reads CASNQLQGSGNTIYF. The chain joins TRBV19 to TRBJ1-3, with D possibly TRBD1 on 6 matching bases. The read is 3 residues too short to cover the CDR3 end, so that end is filled in from the germline J gene. The CDR3 has 15 amino acids. From germline, CDR1 is LNHDA and CDR2 SQIVND (reference sequence).

At least ten counts were recorded for this clone. The covered CDR3 bases are TGTGCCAGCTCACGGGGACTAGCGGGAGGCACAGATACG. Encoded protein: CASSRGLAGGTDT. The whole CDR3 sequence reads CASSRGLAGGTDTQYF. This chain links TRBV18 with TRBJ2-3; 14 bases map to TRBD2. The CDR3 is cut off 3 residues early in the read; its end comes from the germline J gene. Germline assignment: CDR1 KGHSH and CDR2 LQKENI. The length of the CDR3 is 16 residues. The ends lost 4 bases at V and 1 base at J; junction bases unmatched: 1.

With regard to this clone: The CDR3 end is not reached by the read, which stops 3 residues before it; the germline J gene fills it in. V and J are TRBV30 and TRBJ1-2; D uncertain. Germline V CDR1 and CDR2: GTSNPN, SVGIG (reference sequence). CDR3 length: 15 residues. The CDR3 bases that were read are TGTGCCTGGAGTGACTCGGGGTCCCTAGGCTACGAC. It encodes CAWSDSGSLGYD. The whole CDR3 is CAWSDSGSLGYDYTF.

Points on this clone: The CDR3 goes on 3 residues after the read ends, and that part is filled in from the germline J gene. The rearrangement joins TRBV11-3 to TRBJ1-6; the D is unclear. Trimming pared 2 bases from V and 10 bases from J, leaving 9 bases between. Germline V gives CDR1 SGHNT, CDR2 YENEEA. This CDR3 comprises 13 residues. The CDR3 sequence is CASSLLRWSPLHF. The covered CDR3 bases are TGTGCCAGCAGCTTATTGCGGTGGTCACCC.

Note on this clone: The CDR3 extends 3 residues past the end of the read, so its final part is completed from the germline J gene. This chain uses TRBV5-4 with TRBJ2-7, with 9 positions matching TRBD1. This CDR3 is built from 15 residues. The germline gives CDR1 SGHNT, CDR2 YYREEE (reference sequence). V lost 4 bases and J lost 5; bases outside the gene matches: 10. Incomplete CDR3 DNA: TGTGCCAGCAGCCTAAATACACAGGGGGCGGACGAG. Its translation: CASSLNTQGADE. The full CDR3 sequence reads CASSLNTQGADEQYF.

On this clone itself: The DNA ends 3 residues before the CDR3 does, and the rest of the CDR3 is filled in from the germline J gene. The chain links TRBV7-8 to TRBJ2-5; 9 bases align to TRBD2. Germline V CDR1 and CDR2: SGHVS, FQNEAQ. V dropped 1 base and J dropped 4; count of bases not matched to a gene: 10. This CDR3 has 17 residues. The DNA read from the CDR3 is TGTGCCAGCAGCTTAGGGGGGGAAGCGGGGGGTATAGAGACC. It translates to CASSLGGEAGGIET. The entire CDR3 protein is CASSLGGEAGGIETQYF.

This clone was seen many times. The CDR3 loop is CASSLSGGAYEQYF. Partial CDR3 DNA: TGCGCCAGCAGCTTGTCAGGGGGTGCCTACGAG. The rearrangement joins TRBV5-1 to TRBJ2-7; 7 bases fit TRBD1. Read sequence stops 3 residues before the CDR3 end, and the germline J gene provides the missing end. This CDR3 has 14 residues. Germline CDR1 SGHRS, CDR2 YFSETQ. V was pared by 1 base and J by 2 bases, with 3 bases of the junction left unmatched.

This clone was observed at least ten times. The read terminates 3 residues ahead of where the CDR3 ends, so the germline J gene completes it. The same CDR3 arises from other DNA sequences in this sample as well. V is TRBV5-1 and J is TRBJ1-1; D gene ambiguous. Germline loops: CDR1 SGHRS, CDR2 YFSETQ. V lost 1 base to trimming and J lost 4 bases, with 20 bases between them. The CDR3 consists of 17 residues. The sequenced CDR3 bases are TGCGCCAGCAGCTTGTCAGGCAGCATATCTATGGGCACTGAA. Protein sequence: CASSLSGSISMGTE. The entire CDR3 reads CASSLSGSISMGTEAFF.

This clone was recorded many times. The sequence runs out 3 residues before the end of the CDR3; the remainder is reconstructed from the germline J gene. The chain employs TRBV6-1 and TRBJ1-2, with a tentative D call TRBD1 (6 bases). This CDR3 region has 14 residues. V was cut by 2 bases and J by 2 bases, with 9 bases left in between. In germline, CDR1 is MNHNS, CDR2 SASEGT. Partial CDR3 DNA: TGTGCCAGCAGTGAACGGGGGGCCAACTATGGC. Protein product: CASSERGANYG. The entire CDR3 protein reads CASSERGANYGYTF.

This clone was detected many times. Read sequence stops 3 residues before the CDR3 end, and the germline J gene provides the missing end. This chain links TRBV5-1 with TRBJ1-4; D unresolved. CDR1 is SGHRS, CDR2 YFSETQ, per germline. This CDR3 has 15 residues. Trimming cost V 5 bases and J 10 bases, with 21 bases left between them. The CDR3 region is CASSSDTPEEGKLFF. The sequenced part of the CDR3 DNA is TGCGCCAGCAGTTCAGATACACCAGAGGAGGGAAAA.

This clone has a count of ten or more. The DNA ends 3 residues before the CDR3 does, and the rest of the CDR3 is filled in from the germline J gene. The V gene is TRBV6-2 or TRBV6-3, the J gene TRBJ2-1; 8 bases match TRBD2. Losses at the gene ends were 0 bases for V and 4 bases for J; bases not matched to a gene: 8. The CDR3 has 17 amino acids. Looked up from germline, CDR1 is MNHEY and CDR2 is SVGEGT. The CDR3 loop reads CASSYSPLSGVYNEQFF. The part of the CDR3 DNA that was read is TGTGCCAGCAGTTACTCGCCCCTTAGCGGGGTATACAATGAG.

This clone has a count of ten or more. CDR3 bases read: TGCAGTGCTAGACTAGCGGGAGGAGGGGGGGATACG. It codes for CSARLAGGGGDT. The CDR3 as a whole reads CSARLAGGGGDTQYF. The V gene is TRBV20-1, the J gene TRBJ2-3; 11 bases fit TRBD2. Coverage ceases 3 residues before the CDR3 finishes, and the germline J gene fills in the end. Germline trimming cut 2 bases from V and 6 bases from J; bases unmatched to any gene: 7. CDR1 DFQATT and CDR2 SNEGSKA come from the germline V gene (reference sequence). The CDR3 has 15 amino acids.

This clone was counted at least ten times. The CDR3 end is not reached by the read, which stops 3 residues before it; the germline J gene fills it in. The chain uses TRBV7-2 and TRBJ1-6; no reliable D call. V shed 5 bases and J shed 7 bases, with 6 bases lying between them. This CDR3 is 12 amino acids long. The germline V gene encodes CDR1 SGHTA and CDR2 FQGNSA. CDR3 bases read: TGTGCCAGCAGCATACAAAATTCACCC. This codes for CASSIQNSP. The whole CDR3 protein is CASSIQNSPLHF.

This clone turned up a few times. The CDR3 end is not reached by the read, which stops 3 residues before it; the germline J gene fills it in. The chain combines TRBV7-2 with TRBJ2-2; no clear D gene. From germline, CDR1 is SGHTA and CDR2 FQGNSA. The CDR3 has 12 residues. The chain's CDR3 is CASSLPNEKLFF. The CDR3 bases that were read are TGTGCCAGCAGCTTACCTAATGAAAAG.

This clone was counted ten times or more. The sequenced fragment ends 3 residues before the CDR3 boundary, so the rest is inferred from the germline J gene. This chain joins TRBV6-1 and TRBJ2-6; D not certain. CDR3 length equals 14 residues. Germline lookup yields CDR1 MNHNS and CDR2 SASEGT. V dropped 2 bases and J dropped 3 bases, with 5 bases sitting between them. The DNA read from the CDR3 is TGTGCCAGCAGTGAAAAGGGTGGGGCCAACGTC. It is translated as CASSEKGGANV. The entire CDR3 protein is CASSEKGGANVLTF.

This clone was observed at least ten times. Read data end 3 residues before the CDR3 end; the end is taken from the germline J gene. The chain recombines TRBV19 with TRBJ2-2; 9 positions match TRBD1. Germline CDR1 reads LNHDA; CDR2 reads SQIVND (reference sequence). The CDR3 runs to 15 residues. J gave up 5 bases and V 11 bases, and 12 bases lay outside the gene matches. The sequenced CDR3 bases are TGTGCCGCATCCCCGGGACAGGGAGATACCGGGGAG. This encodes CAASPGQGDTGE. The full CDR3 sequence reads CAASPGQGDTGELFF.

This clone was seen at least ten times. The read finishes 3 residues shy of the CDR3 end, and the germline J gene is used to complete it. This chain uses TRBV29-1 with TRBJ1-2; 9 nucleotides line up with TRBD1. CDR1 is SQVTM and CDR2 is ANQGSEA in the germline V gene. This CDR3 contains 16 residues. The trim removed 6 bases at V and 1 base at J, leaving 12 bases unmatched. The CDR3 sequence: CSVGRDRALINYGYTF. The sequenced part of the CDR3 DNA is TGCAGCGTCGGCCGGGACAGGGCGCTCATTAACTATGGC.

This clone was counted a few times. The CDR3 end lies 3 residues beyond the end of the read and is filled in from the germline J gene. This chain connects TRBV10-1 to TRBJ2-7; 7 nucleotides align to TRBD2. CDR1 and CDR2 from the germline V gene are WNHNN and SYGVQD (reference sequence). The ends lost 2 bases at V and 5 bases at J; junction bases unmatched: 6. The CDR3 contains 14 residues. The part of the CDR3 DNA that was read is TGCGCCAGCAGTGAGGGACTAGAAGCGCACGAG. This translates into CASSEGLEAHE. Given in full, the CDR3 is CASSEGLEAHEQYF.

In its sample, this clone was seen many times. With the read ending 3 residues before the CDR3 end, the germline J gene is used to fill in that end. This rearrangement joins TRBV20-1 to TRBJ2-7; TRBD2 aligns across 7 bases. CDR3 size: 14 residues. Unmatched junction bases numbered 6, after V lost 0 bases and J lost 4 bases. Germline V gene data show CDR1 as DFQATT and CDR2 as SNEGSKA (reference sequence). CDR3 amino acids: CSARDPSGTYEQYF. The part of the CDR3 DNA that was read is TGCAGTGCTAGAGATCCTAGCGGAACTTACGAG.

This clone has only a few counts. At one boundary the junction diverges from the germline segment, which might be a read error. The CDR3 end falls 3 residues outside the read, so it is completed with the germline J gene. The sample contains more than one DNA sequence encoding this CDR3. This chain joins TRBV19 and TRBJ2-1; 10 bases fit TRBD2. The CDR3 is 16 amino acids. Looked up from germline, CDR1 is LNHDA and CDR2 is SQIVND (reference sequence). CDR3 DNA (partial): TGCGCCAGTGGTTTCACGACAGCGGGAGGGAGAAATGAG. This sequence encodes CASGFTTAGGRNE. From start to end, the CDR3 is CASGFTTAGGRNEQFF.

Only a few counts were recorded for this clone. Germline is not matched at one junction end, which may reflect a read error. The read terminates 3 residues before the CDR3 end, so the remaining end is supplied by the germline J gene. The chain couples TRBV7-2 to TRBJ1-2; 9 bases match TRBD1. This CDR3 comprises 15 residues. Germline V lookup: CDR1 SGHTA, CDR2 FQGNSA. CDR3 amino acids: CASSFAPGQGYDYTF. Incomplete CDR3 DNA: TGTGCCAGCAGCTTCGCCCCGGGACAGGGTTATGAC.

Ten or more counts support this clone. Read data end 3 residues before the CDR3 end; the end is taken from the germline J gene. The rearrangement links TRBV19 to TRBJ1-2, with TRBD1 matching over 8 bases. CDR1 is LNHDA, CDR2 SQIVND, per germline (reference sequence). The junction had 11 bases not matched to a gene; V was cut back by 3 bases and J by 5 bases. The CDR3 is made up of 16 amino acids. The CDR3 protein is CASSMDLQGARYGYTF. The sequenced CDR3 bases are TGTGCCAGTAGTATGGACCTCCAGGGGGCGAGATATGGC. Looking up the rest from reference TRBV19 and TRBJ1-2 gives the full variable domain: DGGITQSPKYLFRKEGQNVTLSCEQNLNHDAMYWYRQDPGQGLRLIYYSQIVNDFQKGDIAEGYSVSREKKESFPLTVTSAQKNPTAFYLCASSMDLQGARYGYTFGSGTRLTVV.

This clone was found many times. The read comes to an end 3 residues before the CDR3 does, leaving the germline J gene to fill in the end. The gene calls are TRBV5-6 and TRBJ1-1; D perhaps matches TRBD1 (6 bases). The length of the CDR3 is 15 residues. From germline, CDR1 is SGHDT and CDR2 YYEEEE. Trimming removed 5 bases at V and 4 bases at J, with 18 bases between. CDR3: CASSYIDRKGTEAFF. CDR3 DNA, as far as it was read: TGTGCCAGCAGTTACATAGACAGGAAGGGCACTGAA.

This clone was detected only a few times. Sequencing ends 3 residues short of the CDR3 end; the germline J gene provides the rest. This rearrangement joins TRBV10-2 to TRBJ1-5; TRBD1 matches 7 bases. Trimming took 3 bases from V and 7 from J; bases not matched to a gene: 6. This CDR3 has 14 amino acids. The germline CDR1 and CDR2 sequences are WSHSY and SAAADI. CDR3 sequence: CASSDQQGNQPQHF. The CDR3 bases that were read are TGCGCCAGCAGTGACCAACAGGGGAACCAGCCC.

Worth noting for this clone: Germline is not matched at one junction end, which may reflect a read error. With the read ending 3 residues before the CDR3 end, the germline J gene is used to fill in that end. The V gene is TRBV7-9, the J gene TRBJ1-4; no reliable D call. The CDR3 is made up of 12 amino acids. Germline assignment: CDR1 SEHNR and CDR2 FQNEAQ (reference sequence). The CDR3: CSSSLTNSPLFF. The covered CDR3 bases are TGTTCCAGCAGCTTAACTAATTCACCA.

This clone was detected ten times or more. The CDR3 goes on 3 residues after the read ends, and that part is filled in from the germline J gene. The chain joins TRBV28 to TRBJ1-2; TRBD1 might be the D (6 bases). This CDR3 has 13 amino acids. Trimming pared 6 bases from V and 1 base from J, leaving 9 bases between. The germline V gene encodes CDR1 MDHEN and CDR2 SYDVKM. The CDR3 loop reads CASRDSINYGYTF. The DNA read from the CDR3 is TGTGCCAGCAGGGACAGCATTAACTATGGC.